A single TCR beta chain is shown here with its context. Its antigen is not identified. Produced via immunoSEQ multiplex PCR; TCRdb's table is partial and in-frame only. The sample carries roughly 130,000 clones, 86% recorded once. The donors formed part of the approximately 130-subject validation cohort, distinct from the roughly 640-subject first cohort. The data are from a study of cytomegalovirus exposure and HLA in healthy donors. Study-level findings and limits: Reports credit the classifier with highly specific, highly sensitive diagnosis of cytomegalovirus status. A few chains linked to CMV were shown in vitro to be specific for CMV antigens. TCR beta chains numbering about 160 were designated cytomegalovirus-associated.

The receptor was isolated from a man between 18 and 29 years old in good health and CMV-seronegative. Sample: PBMCs.

The CDR3, as DNA: TGTGCCAGTGGTACGGGCTCCTACGAGCAGTACTTC. Protein: CASGTGSYEQYF. The chain carries TRBV2 and TRBJ2-7; D is unclear. Germline CDR1 and CDR2: SNHLY and FYNNEI. V lost 9 bases to trimming and J lost 0 bases, with 9 bases between them. The CDR3 has 12 amino acids.